The 30 T cell receptor beta chains given below trace back to one sample, sequenced in a study of OX40 agonist ivuxolimab in advanced cancers. The repertoire was sequenced with immunoSEQ multiplex PCR; TCRdb's copy has only in-frame clones and lacks some. The data show roughly 90,000 clones, with 85% to 90% seen just once and about 0.22% held by the top ten. The sequencing here drew on CD4+ or CD8+ T cells sorted from blood, taken in a trial of the OX40 agonist ivuxolimab. The receptors were gathered from an adult with an advanced solid tumor such as melanoma, head and neck, liver or kidney cancer.

The V call is TRBV29-1, the J call TRBJ2-3, with 8 bases that match TRBD2. With 8 bases clipped from V and 4 bases from J, the junction kept 11 bases outside the gene matches. CDR3 size: 14 residues. In germline, CDR1 is SQVTM, CDR2 ANQGSEA. This CDR3 reads CSSSGRGAADTQYF. In DNA form, the CDR3 reads TGCAGCTCTTCGGGGCGGGGGGCGGCAGATACGCAGTATTTT.

CDR3: CASSTSGVRAGNTIYF. The CDR3 region has the DNA TGTGCCAGCAGCACTAGCGGGGTGAGGGCTGGAAACACCATATATTTT. The chain joins TRBV5-6 to TRBJ1-3; no clear D gene. The CDR3 has 16 amino acids. Germline V gives CDR1 SGHDT, CDR2 YYEEEE. V was clipped by 4 bases and J by 2 bases, with 16 bases between them.

This chain links TRBV28 with TRBJ1-5, with D possibly TRBD1 on 5 matching bases. Germline CDR1 reads MDHEN; CDR2 reads SYDVKM. Trimming shortened V by 8 bases and J by 5 bases, and 7 bases separated the two germline ends. The CDR3 is 11 residues long. CDR3 protein: CASQQDQPQHF. The CDR3 DNA is TGTGCCAGCCAACAGGATCAGCCCCAGCATTTT.

This chain links TRBV29-1 with TRBJ2-1, with D tentatively TRBD2 (7 bases). The V and J ends lost 0 bases and 2 bases respectively, with 14 bases between them. CDR1 SQVTM and CDR2 ANQGSEA come from the germline V gene. The CDR3 spans 16 residues. CDR3 region: CSVEDPRGRAYNEQFF. In nucleotides, the CDR3 is TGCAGCGTTGAAGATCCTAGGGGGAGGGCCTACAATGAGCAGTTCTTC.

The chain is built from TRBV7-6 and TRBJ1-1; 10 bases are shared with TRBD1. With 5 bases clipped from V and 1 base from J, the junction kept 4 bases outside the gene matches. The germline V gene encodes CDR1 SGHVS and CDR2 FNYEAQ. The CDR3 runs to 15 residues. The CDR3 DNA reads TGTGCCAGCAGCCTCCGACAGGGGGCGAACACTGAAGCTTTCTTT. It encodes CASSLRQGANTEAFF.

The CDR3, as DNA: TGTGCCAGCAGTTTATCGGCAGCAAATTCAAACACCGGGGAGCTGTTTTTT. It specifies CASSLSAANSNTGELFF. The genes are TRBV27 and TRBJ2-2; D is ambiguous. Germline-derived CDR1 and CDR2 are MNHEY and SMNVEV (reference sequence). With 0 bases removed from V and 2 bases from J, the gap between germline ends came to 13 bases. The CDR3 runs 17 residues.

The chain combines TRBV5-1 with TRBJ1-2; D gene unclear. The CDR3 sequence is 14 residues long. Looked up from germline, CDR1 is SGHRS and CDR2 is YFSETQ. Trimming removed 4 bases from V and 2 bases from J, with 12 bases in between. CDR3 region: CASSPQTVNYGYTF. Written as DNA, the CDR3 is TGCGCCAGCAGCCCTCAGACGGTGAACTATGGCTACACCTTC.

The chain combines TRBV9 with TRBJ2-1; 8 bases align to TRBD2. Trimming at V came to 0 bases and at J to 3 bases, leaving 20 bases not matched to a gene. The germline CDR1 and CDR2 sequences are SGDLS and YYNGEE. The CDR3 sequence is 21 residues long. The CDR3 here is CASSVAGVGRGADQFYNEQFF. CDR3 DNA sequence: TGTGCCAGCAGCGTAGCCGGAGTTGGGCGGGGGGCGGACCAATTCTACAATGAGCAGTTCTTC.

V and J are TRBV30 and TRBJ1-1, with D maybe TRBD1 (5 bases). Between the trimmed V and J ends, which lost 2 bases and 11 bases, there was a span of 15 bases. The CDR3 is 12 residues long. Germline CDR1 reads GTSNPN; CDR2 reads SVGIG (reference sequence). CDR3: CAWSYQGVRAFF. CDR3 DNA sequence: TGTGCCTGGAGTTACCAGGGAGTTAGGGCTTTCTTT.

The chain couples TRBV6-5 to TRBJ1-2; a weak D match, TRBD1 (5 bases). The CDR3 has 15 residues. Per the germline V gene, CDR1 is MNHEY and CDR2 is SVGAGI. The V end was cut by 4 bases, the J end by 1 base, with 13 bases between. Here the CDR3 reads CASSSLTAFNYGYTF. In DNA form, the CDR3 reads TGTGCCAGCAGTTCATTGACAGCTTTTAACTATGGCTACACCTTC.

The genes are TRBV28 and TRBJ1-1, with TRBD1 matching 10 bases. With 5 bases clipped from V and 2 bases from J, the junction kept 5 bases outside the gene matches. Germline CDR1 MDHEN, CDR2 SYDVKM. CDR3 length: 15 amino acids. Here the CDR3 reads CASSLWTGGNTEAFF. As DNA, the CDR3 is TGTGCCAGCAGTCTGTGGACAGGGGGAAACACTGAAGCTTTCTTT.

This rearrangement joins TRBV4-3 to TRBJ2-5; D not resolved. Trimming took off 1 base at V and 1 base at J, with 10 bases between the two ends. From germline, CDR1 is LGHNA and CDR2 YSLEER. CDR3 length: 15 residues. The CDR3 region is CASSQGPWTQETQYF. Here the CDR3 DNA reads TGCGCCAGCAGCCAAGGTCCTTGGACCCAAGAGACCCAGTACTTC.

This rearrangement joins TRBV11-2 to TRBJ2-7; D may be TRBD2 (5 bases). CDR3 size: 15 residues. Trimming removed 1 base from V and 6 bases from J, with 16 bases in between. Germline V gene data show CDR1 as SGHAT and CDR2 as FQNNGV. The DNA for the CDR3 is TGTGCCAGCAGCTTAGTGGACTTACCCCCCCTCGAGCAGTACTTC. Translated, it gives CASSLVDLPPLEQYF.

This sequence joins TRBV19 and TRBJ1-2; D remains unclear. V dropped 7 bases and J dropped 3 bases, with 12 bases sitting between them. The CDR3 length is 13 residues. Germline CDR1 LNHDA, CDR2 SQIVND (reference sequence). CDR3 in amino acids: CASTPVGYYGYTF. The CDR3 region has the DNA TGTGCCAGTACCCCGGTGGGATACTATGGCTACACCTTC.

The chain couples TRBV5-4 to TRBJ2-1, with D unresolved. Trimming left V 1 base short and J 4 bases short, with 9 bases between. The CDR3 has 14 residues. CDR1 and CDR2 from the germline V gene are SGHNT and YYREEE (reference sequence). The DNA of the CDR3 is TGTGCCAGCAGCTTGATGGCGGTGTACAATGAGCAGTTCTTC. Amino acid sequence: CASSLMAVYNEQFF.

The chain is built from TRBV6-4 and TRBJ2-1; either TRBD1 or TRBD2 may fit D (5 bases each). This CDR3 is built from 14 residues. Between the trimmed V and J ends, which lost 6 bases and 4 bases, there was a span of 13 bases. Germline CDR1 MRHNA, CDR2 SNTAGT. This CDR3 reads CASSPGTLYNEQFF. The CDR3 DNA reads as TGTGCCAGCAGCCCCGGGACCTTATACAATGAGCAGTTCTTC.

This chain uses TRBV15 with TRBJ1-2; D gene unclear. The CDR3 runs to 14 residues. Germline V gene data show CDR1 as LNHNV and CDR2 as YYDKDF (reference sequence). Trimming left V 0 bases short and J 2 bases short, with 7 bases between. The DNA of the CDR3 is TGTGCCACCAGCAGAGATCTCCTAAACTATGGCTACACCTTC. It codes for CATSRDLLNYGYTF.

The chain has TRBV5-1 and TRBJ1-5; unclear D gene. The CDR3 has 17 residues. Looked up from germline, CDR1 is SGHRS and CDR2 is YFSETQ. V was cut by 0 bases and J by 3 bases, with 16 bases left in between. The CDR3 DNA reads TGCGCCAGCAGCTTGGCCAGGCGGGGAACCCCCAATCAGCCCCAGCATTTT. Translated: CASSLARRGTPNQPQHF.

The chain combines TRBV4-1 with TRBJ1-4; maybe TRBD1 (5 bases). Germline V lookup: CDR1 MGHRA, CDR2 YSYEKL. V was trimmed by 1 base and J by 4 bases, leaving 13 bases between them. The CDR3 has 16 residues. CDR3 region: CASSQVLGTRNEKLFF. The CDR3 nucleotides read TGCGCCAGCAGCCAAGTGCTGGGGACTCGTAATGAAAAACTGTTTTTT.

CDR3: CASSEQVNEQFF. CDR3 sequence (DNA): TGTGCCAGCAGTGAACAAGTCAATGAGCAGTTCTTC. The V and J genes are TRBV6-1 and TRBJ2-1, with D unresolved. Trimming removed 2 bases from V and 6 bases from J, with 5 bases in between. This CDR3 contains 12 residues. Germline CDR1 reads MNHNS; CDR2 reads SASEGT.

V is TRBV30 and J is TRBJ2-7, with D possibly being TRBD2 (6 bases). Trimming took off 0 bases at V and 0 bases at J, with 15 bases between the two ends. The CDR3 consists of 16 residues. Looked up from germline, CDR1 is GTSNPN and CDR2 is SVGIG (reference sequence). This CDR3 reads CAWSVRAGKSSYEQYF. CDR3 coding DNA: TGTGCCTGGAGTGTAAGAGCGGGTAAATCCTCCTACGAGCAGTACTTC.

The gene calls are TRBV18 and TRBJ2-3; D possibly corresponds to TRBD2 (5 bases). Trimming took off 3 bases at V and 0 bases at J, with 10 bases between the two ends. Germline V gene lookup returns CDR1 KGHSH and CDR2 LQKENI. The CDR3 sequence is 15 residues long. The CDR3 bases are TGTGCCAGCTCACCGATAGCGCCTAGCACAGATACGCAGTATTTT. Translating it yields CASSPIAPSTDTQYF.

The chain employs TRBV11-2 and TRBJ2-2; 11 nucleotides line up with TRBD1. CDR1 is SGHAT, CDR2 FQNNGV, per germline. This CDR3 spans 16 amino acids. After removal of 4 bases from V and 5 bases from J, the junction contained 6 bases not matched to a gene. This CDR3 is CASSWGTGGKTGELFF. CDR3 DNA: TGTGCCAGCAGCTGGGGGACAGGGGGAAAGACCGGGGAGCTGTTTTTT.

The V gene is TRBV5-4, the J gene TRBJ2-6; 8 bases are a match to TRBD1. Germline CDR1 is SGHNT and CDR2 is YYREEE (reference sequence). This CDR3 has 16 amino acids. J lost 1 base, V lost 4 bases, and 4 bases had no gene match. CDR3: CASSVNRGSGANVLTF. The CDR3 DNA reads as TGTGCCAGCAGCGTAAACAGGGGGTCTGGGGCCAACGTCCTGACTTTC. Filled out from reference TRBV5-4 and TRBJ2-6, the complete variable domain reads ETGVTQSPTHLIKTRGQQVTLRCSSQSGHNTVSWYQQALGQGPQFIFQYYREEENGRGNFPPRFSGLQFPNYSSELNVNALELDDSALYLCASSVNRGSGANVLTFGAGSRLTVL.

The chain joins TRBV27 to TRBJ2-3; possible D gene TRBD2, 6 bases. Trimming took off 7 bases at V and 3 bases at J, with 11 bases between the two ends. CDR1 is MNHEY, CDR2 SMNVEV, per germline (reference sequence). The CDR3 loop spans 13 amino acids. CDR3 sequence: CASNGGLTDTQYF. CDR3 coding DNA: TGTGCCAGCAACGGGGGTCTAACAGATACGCAGTATTTT.

This chain uses TRBV23-1 with TRBJ2-5; perhaps TRBD2 as D (6 bases). TRBV23-1 carries the ORF label, with uncertain function. V was clipped by 3 bases and J by 4 bases, with 18 bases between them. The CDR3 is 16 amino acids. DNA for the CDR3: TGCGCCAGCAGTCAGAGTCGGGAGCGTGTTCTAGAGACCCAGTACTTC. It specifies CASSQSRERVLETQYF.

The chain employs TRBV7-7 and TRBJ2-7; TRBD1 or TRBD2 may be the D gene (5 bases each). Per germline, CDR1 SSHAT and CDR2 FNYEAQ (reference sequence). The CDR3 has 18 residues. The CDR3, as DNA: TGTGCTAGCAGCTCCCGGGACGGCGGAAGGTTTTGCCCCTACGAGCAGTACGTC. It yields the protein CASSSRDGGRFCPYEQYV.

This clone has more than one count but fewer than ten. V gene TRBV4-1 combines with J gene TRBJ1-5; possibly TRBD1 for D (5 bases). This CDR3 has 18 residues. V lost 0 bases and J lost 1, with 16 bases in between. From germline, CDR1 is MGHRA and CDR2 YSYEKL. The CDR3 coding sequence is TGCGCCAGCAGCCAAGAGAAGGGGAAGGGAAGGAGCAATCAGCCCCAGCATTTT. Translation gives CASSQEKGKGRSNQPQHF.

This chain links TRBV5-1 with TRBJ1-5; 8 positions match TRBD1. The V gene end was trimmed by 4 bases and the J gene end by 6 bases; junction bases not matched to a gene: 9. Germline CDR1 is SGHRS and CDR2 is YFSETQ. This CDR3 is built from 15 residues. CDR3 sequence: CASSAGTGAVQPQHF. The CDR3 DNA reads as TGCGCCAGCAGCGCCGGGACAGGAGCAGTTCAGCCCCAGCATTTT. Looking up the rest from reference TRBV5-1 and TRBJ1-5 gives the full variable domain: KAGVTQTPRYLIKTRGQQVTLSCSPISGHRSVSWYQQTPGQGLQFLFEYFSETQRNKGNFPGRFSGRQFSNSRSEMNVSTLELGDSALYLCASSAGTGAVQPQHFGDGTRLSIL.

The rearrangement joins TRBV19 to TRBJ2-2; 7 bases map to TRBD2. CDR3 length equals 15 residues. Germline V gene lookup returns CDR1 LNHDA and CDR2 SQIVND (reference sequence). Losses at the gene ends were 3 bases for V and 5 bases for J; bases not matched to a gene: 6. The CDR3 DNA sequence: TGTGCCAGTAGTATTGCGGGGGTCGGAACCGGGGAGCTGTTTTTT. Translated, it gives CASSIAGVGTGELFF.